The T cell receptor beta chain under discussion was sequenced for a study of cytomegalovirus exposure and HLA in healthy donors. A remark on this clone: As yet, its antigen is unknown.

The primer mix had 60 Vbeta and 13 Jbeta primers. Original methodology: A later analysis counted roughly 74 million unique TCR beta chains, about 11 million shared. Libraries were prepared by immunoSEQ multiplex PCR; TCRdb keeps only in-frame clonotypes and omits some of them. From that table come the V and J calls and clone size; the DNA was used to work out D and trimming. In the table there are 150,000 to 200,000 clones, 79% of which are singletons. Findings of the study overall: Later genetic work tied a missense DCLRE1C variant to beta-chain V and J trimming.

Germline-derived CDR1 and CDR2 are SGHDT and YYEEEE. This CDR3 is 14 amino acids long. V shed 4 bases and J shed 4 bases, with 14 bases lying between them. This receptor was identified in a woman between 45 and 60 years old in good health and CMV-seronegative. Material for sequencing was PBMCs. V is TRBV5-6 and J is TRBJ1-1; no clear D gene. The CDR3 region has the DNA TGTGCCAGCAGCCCCCCGGGATTGGGCACTGAAGCTTTCTTT. It yields the protein CASSPPGLGTEAFF. The variable domain in full, completed from reference TRBV5-6 and TRBJ1-1, reads DAGVTQSPTHLIKTRGQQVTLRCSPKSGHDTVSWYQQALGQGPQFIFQYYEEEERQRGNFPDRFSGHQFPNYSSELNVNALLLGDSALYLCASSPPGLGTEAFFGQGTRLTVV.